The 32 T cell receptor beta chains presented below share a single source sample, sequenced in a study of blood T cell repertoires in COVID-19. Clones were sequenced by immunoSEQ multiplex PCR, and TCRdb holds only the in-frame ones, with some missing. This sample has some 67,000 clones, with approximately 88% found just once. The source material was peripheral blood. The receptors here all came from a woman aged 55-69 years with acute or convalescent COVID-19.

The chain couples TRBV19 to TRBJ2-2; the match to TRBD2 covers 11 bases. The trim removed 4 bases at V and 6 bases at J, leaving 4 bases unmatched. This CDR3 is 15 amino acids long. Germline V CDR1 and CDR2: LNHDA, SQIVND (reference sequence). The CDR3 coding sequence is TGTGCCAGTAGTAATAGCGGGAGGGCCGCCGGGGAGCTGTTTTTT. It codes for CASSNSGRAAGELFF.

This clone was observed a handful of times. V usage is TRBV5-6 and J usage is TRBJ1-2; TRBD1 matches 8 bases. After removal of 4 bases from V and 0 bases from J, the junction contained 5 bases not matched to a gene. Germline CDR1 SGHDT, CDR2 YYEEEE. CDR3 length: 15 amino acids. The CDR3 loop is CASSPTGEANYGYTF. CDR3 DNA: TGTGCCAGCAGCCCGACAGGGGAGGCTAACTATGGCTACACCTTC.

This chain uses TRBV19 with TRBJ1-2, with 12 bases fitting TRBD1. Germline lookup yields CDR1 LNHDA and CDR2 SQIVND (reference sequence). This CDR3 spans 15 amino acids. V gave up 6 bases and J gave up 7 bases; unmatched junction bases: 9. CDR3 amino acids: CASSPQGTGGLGYTF. CDR3 DNA: TGTGCCAGTAGCCCCCAAGGGACAGGGGGCCTTGGCTACACCTTC.

The chain employs TRBV21-1 and TRBJ1-1; TRBD1 reflects the table's D call only, with no check against the DNA. TRBV21-1 is listed as a pseudogene. The CDR3 loop spans 15 amino acids. The CDR3 spells CASSKGRDTYTEAFF. As DNA, the CDR3 is TGTGCCAGCAGCAAAGGAAGGGACACCTACACTGAAGCTTTCTTT.

Only a few counts were recorded for this clone. V gene TRBV5-1 combines with J gene TRBJ1-2, with 8 nucleotides matching TRBD1. Germline V lookup: CDR1 SGHRS, CDR2 YFSETQ. V lost 4 bases to trimming and J lost 4 bases; unmatched junction nucleotides: 9. This CDR3 spans 15 amino acids. CDR3 in DNA: TGCGCCAGCAGCCCGCTGGACAGGGCCGGCTATGGCTACACCTTC. Protein product: CASSPLDRAGYGYTF.

The chain uses TRBV24-1 and TRBJ2-5, with 8 bases fitting TRBD2. Losses at the gene ends were 1 base for V and 4 bases for J; bases not matched to a gene: 1. Per the germline V gene, CDR1 is KGHDR and CDR2 is SFDVKD. The CDR3 extends over 14 amino acids. Here the CDR3 DNA reads TGTGCCACCAGTGATTTTCGGGGGGGAGAGACCCAGTACTTC. This translates into CATSDFRGGETQYF.

The rearrangement joins TRBV18 to TRBJ2-7, with TRBD2 identical over 9 bases. Germline CDR1 and CDR2: KGHSH and LQKENI. The CDR3 covers 14 residues. V was pared by 4 bases and J by 7 bases, with 8 bases of the junction left unmatched. The CDR3 bases are TGTGCCAGCTCACTTGGGGTAGCGGGAGTTGAGCAGTACGTC. This gives the protein CASSLGVAGVEQYV.

The rearrangement links TRBV29-1 to TRBJ1-5; D not resolved. The V end was cut by 6 bases, the J end by 1 base, with 7 bases between. CDR1 and CDR2 from the germline V gene are SQVTM and ANQGSEA. The CDR3 loop spans 12 amino acids. The CDR3 loop reads CSVGASNQPQHF. CDR3 in DNA: TGCAGCGTCGGTGCGAGCAATCAGCCCCAGCATTTT.

This rearrangement joins TRBV5-1 to TRBJ1-1; D gene ambiguous. CDR3 length: 14 residues. Trimming took 4 bases from V and 5 from J, leaving 15 bases between them. Germline CDR1 reads SGHRS; CDR2 reads YFSETQ. Here the CDR3 DNA reads TGCGCCAGCAGCATAAATGACCTGAGGACTGAAGCTTTCTTT. Encoded protein: CASSINDLRTEAFF.

The genes are TRBV2 and TRBJ2-5; TRBD2 matches 7 bases. Germline V gene data show CDR1 as SNHLY and CDR2 as FYNNEI. The length of the CDR3 is 15 residues. Unmatched junction bases numbered 11, after V lost 8 bases and J lost 2 bases. Written as DNA, the CDR3 is TGTGCCAGCCACCGACAGCGGGGAATACAAGAGACCCAGTACTTC. It is translated as CASHRQRGIQETQYF. The full variable domain, with the rest looked up from reference TRBV2 and TRBJ2-5, is EPEVTQTPSHQVTQMGQEVILRCVPISNHLYFYWYRQILGQKVEFLVSFYNNEISEKSEIFDDQFSVERPDGSNFTLKIRSTKLEDSAMYFCASHRQRGIQETQYFGPGTRLLVL.

The chain employs TRBV5-6 and TRBJ1-4; maybe TRBD1 (6 bases). The CDR3 extends over 15 amino acids. V was shortened by 0 bases and J by 4 bases, with 10 bases between the two germline ends. Germline assignment: CDR1 SGHDT and CDR2 YYEEEE. CDR3 nucleotide sequence: TGTGCCAGCAGCTTGGGGGGGCTGGGTAATGAAAAACTGTTTTTT. Translated: CASSLGGLGNEKLFF.

This chain joins TRBV16 and TRBJ2-7; TRBD1 is a possible D gene (6 bases). The CDR3 sequence is 14 residues long. The germline V gene encodes CDR1 KGHSY and CDR2 FQNENV. The germline V and J ends were trimmed by 0 bases and 2 bases, with 8 bases remaining between them. CDR3 loop: CASSQSWTAYEQYV. The CDR3 DNA is TGTGCCAGCAGCCAATCGTGGACAGCCTACGAGCAGTACGTC.

V gene TRBV3-1 (or the pseudogene TRBV3-2) combines with J gene TRBJ1-1, with a tentative D call TRBD1 (6 bases). The germline V gene encodes CDR1 LGHDT and CDR2 YNNKEL (reference sequence). This CDR3 has 14 residues. The V end was cut by 4 bases, the J end by 10 bases, with 19 bases between. The CDR3 region is CASSLVGGAIGAFF. The CDR3 DNA follows: TGTGCCAGCAGCCTCGTGGGGGGGGCGATCGGAGCTTTCTTT.

This chain connects TRBV10-3 to TRBJ2-7; the match to TRBD1 covers 7 bases. There are 14 residues in the CDR3. V shed 4 bases and J 4 bases; nucleotides not matched to a gene: 7. CDR1 and CDR2 from the germline V gene are ENHRY and SYGVKD. CDR3 DNA: TGTGCCATCAGTGCGACAGGGAAGGCGTACGAGCAGTACGTC. Translated: CAISATGKAYEQYV.

The rearrangement uses TRBV5-8 and TRBJ2-1; maybe TRBD1 (5 bases). CDR1 SGHTS and CDR2 YDEGEE come from the germline V gene. V was shortened by 4 bases and J by 9 bases, with 26 bases between the two germline ends. The CDR3 has 17 amino acids. The CDR3 nucleotides are TGTGCCAGCAGCGAAAGGTTTTCAAGGACACCCTCGGCTGAGCAGTTCTTC. It codes for CASSERFSRTPSAEQFF.

The table lists this clone with a count of one. This rearrangement joins TRBV10-1 to TRBJ1-1, with D hard to call. The CDR3 is made up of 13 amino acids. Germline lookup yields CDR1 WNHNN and CDR2 SYGVQD (reference sequence). Between the trimmed V and J ends, which lost 6 bases and 2 bases, there was a span of 10 bases. The chain's CDR3 is CASSEEGNTEAFF. The CDR3 coding sequence is TGCGCCAGCAGCGAAGAGGGAAACACTGAAGCTTTCTTT.

A word on this clone: Other DNA sequences in the same sample also yield this CDR3. This sequence joins TRBV2 and TRBJ1-2; 11 bases match TRBD1. Per germline, CDR1 SNHLY and CDR2 FYNNEI. The CDR3 spans 15 residues. V trimming: 5 bases; J trimming: 2 bases; junction bases outside the gene matches: 4. The CDR3 is CASSNWDRGNYGYTF. CDR3 DNA sequence: TGTGCCAGCAGTAATTGGGACAGGGGGAACTATGGCTACACCTTC. The full variable domain, in which reference TRBV2 and TRBJ1-2 provide the parts outside the CDR3, is EPEVTQTPSHQVTQMGQEVILRCVPISNHLYFYWYRQILGQKVEFLVSFYNNEISEKSEIFDDQFSVERPDGSNFTLKIRSTKLEDSAMYFCASSNWDRGNYGYTFGSGTRLTVV.

In its sample, this clone was seen once. This sequence joins TRBV4-3 and TRBJ2-6, with D perhaps matching TRBD2 (6 bases). V was pared by 1 base and J by 3 bases, with 22 bases between. The germline CDR1 and CDR2 sequences are LGHNA and YSLEER. This CDR3 comprises 20 residues. The CDR3 DNA is TGCGCCAGCAGCCAAGGGCGTTTGCGGGGAGGCTCTAGTGGGGCCAACGTCCTGACTTTC. Translated, it gives CASSQGRLRGGSSGANVLTF.

The chain links TRBV7-7 to TRBJ2-1, with a weak D call TRBD2 (6 bases). Deletions cut 5 bases from V and 8 bases from J, with 13 bases between. The germline V gene encodes CDR1 SSHAT and CDR2 FNYEAQ (reference sequence). The CDR3 length is 13 residues. The CDR3 region is CASSGGIGDEQFF. CDR3 coding DNA: TGTGCCAGCAGCGGCGGGATAGGCGATGAGCAGTTCTTC.

The rearrangement links TRBV15 to TRBJ2-2; tentatively, D is TRBD2 (5 bases). From germline, CDR1 is LNHNV and CDR2 YYDKDF (reference sequence). The CDR3 covers 14 residues. Trimming shortened V by 1 base and J by 4 bases, and 7 bases separated the two germline ends. CDR3: CATSRGGSTGELFF. The DNA for the CDR3 is TGTGCCACCAGCAGAGGAGGGAGCACCGGGGAGCTGTTTTTT.

The V call is TRBV7-8, the J call TRBJ2-5; 7 bases align to TRBD2. Germline CDR1 and CDR2: SGHVS and FQNEAQ. With V trimmed by 2 bases and J by 4 bases, 4 bases remained unmatched. There are 14 residues in the CDR3. CDR3 DNA sequence: TGTGCCAGCAGCTTATGGGCTAGCGGAGAGACCCAGTACTTC. Amino acid sequence: CASSLWASGETQYF.

V and J are TRBV6-2 or TRBV6-3 and TRBJ2-3; 10 bases map to TRBD2. Germline V lookup: CDR1 MNHEY, CDR2 SVGEGT. The V segment lost 3 bases and the J segment 6 bases; nucleotides outside the gene matches: 12. This CDR3 is built from 17 residues. The CDR3 reads CASSYSPPAGGEDTQYF. The CDR3, as DNA: TGTGCCAGCAGTTATTCCCCCCCAGCGGGAGGGGAGGATACGCAGTATTTT.

This sequence joins TRBV7-9 and TRBJ1-3; tentative D call: TRBD1 (5 bases). Per germline, CDR1 SEHNR and CDR2 FQNEAQ (reference sequence). Trimming removed 5 bases from V and 0 bases from J, with 11 bases in between. This CDR3 comprises 15 residues. The CDR3 is CASSGTGVSGNTIYF. CDR3 DNA sequence: TGTGCCAGCAGCGGCACGGGGGTCTCTGGAAACACCATATATTTT.

The chain is built from TRBV5-1 and TRBJ1-1; D is undetermined. V dropped 0 bases and J dropped 2 bases, with 5 bases sitting between them. The V gene's germline CDR1 is SGHRS and CDR2 YFSETQ. The CDR3 consists of 13 residues. This CDR3 reads CASSLDLNTEAFF. CDR3 in DNA: TGCGCCAGCAGCTTGGATCTAAACACTGAAGCTTTCTTT.

This chain joins TRBV25-1 and TRBJ2-4; 7 nucleotides align to TRBD1. Germline CDR1 is MGHDK and CDR2 is SYGVNS. The CDR3 spans 16 residues. The trim removed 6 bases at V and 0 bases at J, leaving 8 bases unmatched. DNA for the CDR3: TGTGCCAGCAGCTCAGGGACAGCTCTAGCCAAAAACATTCAGTACTTC. Its protein product is CASSSGTALAKNIQYF.

This chain joins TRBV6-8 and TRBJ2-7; perhaps TRBD2 as D (5 bases). The CDR3 has 14 amino acids. The V end lost 8 bases, the J end lost 6 bases, and 20 bases lay between the germline ends. CDR1 is MNHGY, CDR2 SAAAGT, per germline. Written as DNA, the CDR3 is TGTGCCAGCGACCTGGAAGGCGTGGAGGCCGAGCAGTACGTC. It yields the protein CASDLEGVEAEQYV.

The rearrangement links TRBV19 to TRBJ1-2; 7 bases align to TRBD1. The V gene's germline CDR1 is LNHDA and CDR2 SQIVND (reference sequence). The J segment lost 6 bases and the V segment lost 5 bases, leaving 9 bases of the junction unmatched. The CDR3 sequence is 14 residues long. DNA of the CDR3: TGTGCCAGTAGTGTCTACAGGGGCGCGGATGGCTACACCTTC. Residues: CASSVYRGADGYTF.

The chain employs TRBV15 and TRBJ1-1; weak D call: TRBD1 (5 bases). The CDR3 runs to 17 residues. The germline CDR1 and CDR2 sequences are LNHNV and YYDKDF (reference sequence). Trimming cost V 1 base and J 4 bases, with 19 bases left between them. This CDR3 reads CATSRGALGGGGTEAFF. The DNA for the CDR3 is TGTGCCACCAGCAGAGGGGCTTTGGGGGGTGGGGGCACTGAAGCTTTCTTT.

The V and J genes are TRBV5-1 and TRBJ2-1; 7 nucleotides line up with TRBD2. Germline V gene data show CDR1 as SGHRS and CDR2 as YFSETQ. Trimming at V came to 2 bases and at J to 5 bases, leaving 7 bases not matched to a gene. The CDR3 runs 15 residues. The CDR3 reads CASSFNSAGNNEQFF. As DNA, the CDR3 is TGCGCCAGCAGCTTCAACTCAGCGGGGAACAATGAGCAGTTCTTC.

The chain's CDR3 is CASRSYWGSNEQYV. CDR3 sequence (DNA): TGTGCCAGCAGGAGCTATTGGGGCAGTAACGAGCAGTACGTC. This sequence joins TRBV6-5 and TRBJ2-7, with a possible D match to TRBD1 (5 bases). The ends were cut back, 6 bases at V and 5 bases at J, with 17 bases in the middle. This CDR3 region has 14 residues. Germline V lookup: CDR1 MNHEY, CDR2 SVGAGI.

J is TRBJ1-1 and V is TRBV15, with a weak D call TRBD1 (5 bases). V lost 3 bases, J lost 1 base, and 6 bases lay in between. This CDR3 contains 13 residues. The germline V gene has CDR1 LNHNV and CDR2 YYDKDF (reference sequence). The CDR3 bases are TGTGCCACCAGCAGTGACAGGAACACTGAAGCTTTCTTT. It translates to CATSSDRNTEAFF.

The chain has TRBV6-2 or TRBV6-3 and TRBJ2-1, with D possibly matching TRBD1 (6 bases). This CDR3 has 14 residues. CDR1 MNHEY and CDR2 SVGEGT come from the germline V gene. V was trimmed by 5 bases and J by 7 bases, leaving 15 bases between them. CDR3 DNA sequence: TGTGCCAGCAGTCCCCGACAGGTAGGAAATGAGCAGTTCTTC. This encodes CASSPRQVGNEQFF.